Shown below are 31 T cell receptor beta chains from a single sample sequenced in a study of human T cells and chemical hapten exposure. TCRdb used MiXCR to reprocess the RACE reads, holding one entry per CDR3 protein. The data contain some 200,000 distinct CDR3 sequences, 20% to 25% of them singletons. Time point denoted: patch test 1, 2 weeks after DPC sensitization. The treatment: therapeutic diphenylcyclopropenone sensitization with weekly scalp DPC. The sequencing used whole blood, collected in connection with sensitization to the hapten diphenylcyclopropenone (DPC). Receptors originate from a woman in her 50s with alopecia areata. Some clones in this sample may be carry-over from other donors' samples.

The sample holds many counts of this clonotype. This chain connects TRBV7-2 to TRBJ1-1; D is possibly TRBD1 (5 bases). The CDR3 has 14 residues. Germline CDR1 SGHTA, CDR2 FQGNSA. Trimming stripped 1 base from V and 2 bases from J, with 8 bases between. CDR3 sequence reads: CASSLVGENTEAFF. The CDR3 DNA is TGTGCCAGCAGCTTAGTAGGGGAAAACACTGAAGCTTTCTTT.

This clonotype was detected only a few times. In nucleotides, the CDR3 is TGTGCCAGCAGCGAGGGCGCCGCGGGGGAGCTGTTTTTT. This sequence encodes CASSEGAAGELFF. The gene calls are TRBV9 and TRBJ2-2; D call uncertain. Germline lookup yields CDR1 SGDLS and CDR2 YYNGEE. The V end lost 3 bases, the J end lost 8 bases, and 11 bases lay between the germline ends. The CDR3 totals 13 residues. Together with reference TRBV9 and TRBJ2-2, the CDR3 gives the full variable domain: DSGVTQTPKHLITATGQRVTLRCSPRSGDLSVYWYQQSLDQGLQFLIQYYNGEERAKGNILERFSAQQFPDLHSELNLSSLELGDSALYFCASSEGAAGELFFGEGSRLTVL.

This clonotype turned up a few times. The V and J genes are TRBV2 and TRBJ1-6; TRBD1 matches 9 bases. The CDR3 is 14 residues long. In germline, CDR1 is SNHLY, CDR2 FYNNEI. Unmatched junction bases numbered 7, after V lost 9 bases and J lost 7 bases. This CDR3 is CARRFGQGNSPLHF. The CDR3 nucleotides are TGTGCCAGGAGGTTTGGACAGGGGAATTCACCCCTCCACTTT.

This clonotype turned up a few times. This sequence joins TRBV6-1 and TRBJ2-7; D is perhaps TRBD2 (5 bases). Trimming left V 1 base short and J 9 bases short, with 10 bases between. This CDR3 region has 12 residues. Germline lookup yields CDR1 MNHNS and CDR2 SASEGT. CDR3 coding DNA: TGTGCCAGCAGTGAAGTTGTAGCGCCGCAGTACTTC. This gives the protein CASSEVVAPQYF.

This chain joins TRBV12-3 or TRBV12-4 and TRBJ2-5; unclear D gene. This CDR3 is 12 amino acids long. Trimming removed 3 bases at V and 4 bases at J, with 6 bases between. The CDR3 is CASSFGRETQYF. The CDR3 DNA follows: TGTGCCAGCAGTTTTGGCAGAGAGACCCAGTACTTC.

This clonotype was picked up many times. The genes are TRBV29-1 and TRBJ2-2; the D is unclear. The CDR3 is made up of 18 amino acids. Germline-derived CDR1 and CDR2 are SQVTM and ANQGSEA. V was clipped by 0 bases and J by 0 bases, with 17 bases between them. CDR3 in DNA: TGCAGCGTTGAAGATTTGGGCGACCCGAAGGCGAACACCGGGGAGCTGTTTTTT. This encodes CSVEDLGDPKANTGELFF.

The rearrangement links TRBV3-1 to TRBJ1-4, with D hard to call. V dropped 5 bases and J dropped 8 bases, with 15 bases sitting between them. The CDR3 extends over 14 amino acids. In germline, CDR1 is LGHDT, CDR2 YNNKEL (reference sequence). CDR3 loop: CASSAEVSGEKLFF. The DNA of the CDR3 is TGTGCCAGCAGCGCCGAGGTCTCGGGGGAAAAACTGTTTTTT.

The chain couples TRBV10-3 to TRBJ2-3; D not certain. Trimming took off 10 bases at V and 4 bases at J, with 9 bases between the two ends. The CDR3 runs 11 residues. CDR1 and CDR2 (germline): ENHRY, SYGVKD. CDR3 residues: CATLVADTQYF. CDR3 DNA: TGTGCCACCCTGGTAGCAGATACGCAGTATTTT.

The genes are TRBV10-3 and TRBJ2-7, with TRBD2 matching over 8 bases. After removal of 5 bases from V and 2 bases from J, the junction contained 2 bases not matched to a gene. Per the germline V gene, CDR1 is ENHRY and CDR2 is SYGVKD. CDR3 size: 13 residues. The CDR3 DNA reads TGTGCCATCAGTCAGCGGGAGACCTACGAGCAGTACTTC. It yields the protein CAISQRETYEQYF.

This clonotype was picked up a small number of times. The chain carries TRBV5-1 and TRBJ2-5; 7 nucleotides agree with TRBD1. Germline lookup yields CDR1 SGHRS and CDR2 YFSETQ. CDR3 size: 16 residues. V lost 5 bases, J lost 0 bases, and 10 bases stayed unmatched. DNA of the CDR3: TGCGCCAGCAGGGACACCGGGACAGCGTACCAAGAGACCCAGTACTTC. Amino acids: CASRDTGTAYQETQYF.

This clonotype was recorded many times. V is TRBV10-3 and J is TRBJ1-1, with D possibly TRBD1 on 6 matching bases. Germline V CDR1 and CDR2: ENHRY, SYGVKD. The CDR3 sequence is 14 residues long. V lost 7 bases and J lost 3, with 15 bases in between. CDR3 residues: CAITDRSSDTEAFF. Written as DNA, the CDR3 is TGTGCCATCACCGACAGGTCTTCTGACACTGAAGCTTTCTTT.

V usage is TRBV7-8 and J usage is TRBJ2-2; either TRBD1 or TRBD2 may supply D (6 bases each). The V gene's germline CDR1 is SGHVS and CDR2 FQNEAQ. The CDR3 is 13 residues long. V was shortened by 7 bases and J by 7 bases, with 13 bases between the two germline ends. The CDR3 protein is CASNGGLGGELFF. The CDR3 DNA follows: TGTGCCAGCAATGGGGGGCTCGGCGGGGAGCTGTTTTTT.

The CDR3 region has the DNA TGTGCCAGCAGCCCAGGAGGCCGCTCCTACAATGAGCAGTTCTTC. Its protein is CASSPGGRSYNEQFF. V and J are TRBV7-9 and TRBJ2-1; tentatively, D is TRBD2 (5 bases). Germline CDR1 is SEHNR and CDR2 is FQNEAQ (reference sequence). Trimming took off 5 bases at V and 0 bases at J, with 11 bases between the two ends. The CDR3 has 15 residues. Combining the CDR3 with reference TRBV7-9 and TRBJ2-1 gives the whole variable domain DTGVSQNPRHKITKRGQNVTFRCDPISEHNRLYWYRQTLGQGPEFLTYFQNEAQLEKSRLLSDRFSAERPKGSFSTLEIQRTEQGDSAMYLCASSPGGRSYNEQFFGPGTRLTVL.

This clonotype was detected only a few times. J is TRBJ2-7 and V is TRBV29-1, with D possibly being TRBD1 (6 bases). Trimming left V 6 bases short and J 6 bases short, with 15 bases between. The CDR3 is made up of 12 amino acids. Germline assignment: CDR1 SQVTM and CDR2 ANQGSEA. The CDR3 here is CSVYLQGSEQYF. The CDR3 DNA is TGCAGCGTGTACCTACAGGGAAGCGAGCAGTACTTC.

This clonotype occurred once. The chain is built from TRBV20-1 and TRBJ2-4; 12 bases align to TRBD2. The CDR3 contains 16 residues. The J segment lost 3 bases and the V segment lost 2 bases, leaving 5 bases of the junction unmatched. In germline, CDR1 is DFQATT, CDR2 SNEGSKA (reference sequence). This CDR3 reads CSARSLAGGVKNIQYF. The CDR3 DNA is TGCAGTGCTAGATCGCTAGCGGGAGGGGTCAAAAACATTCAGTACTTC.

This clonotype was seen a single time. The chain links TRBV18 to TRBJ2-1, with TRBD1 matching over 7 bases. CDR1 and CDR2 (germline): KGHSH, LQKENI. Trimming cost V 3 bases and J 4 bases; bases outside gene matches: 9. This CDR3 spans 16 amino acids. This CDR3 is CASSPLPGGDYNEQFF. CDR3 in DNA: TGTGCCAGCTCACCTCTACCAGGGGGAGATTACAATGAGCAGTTCTTC. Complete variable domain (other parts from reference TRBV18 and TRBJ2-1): NAGVMQNPRHLVRRRGQEARLRCSPMKGHSHVYWYRQLPEEGLKFMVYLQKENIIDESGMPKERFSAEFPKEGPSILRIQQVVRGDSAAYFCASSPLPGGDYNEQFFGPGTRLTVL.

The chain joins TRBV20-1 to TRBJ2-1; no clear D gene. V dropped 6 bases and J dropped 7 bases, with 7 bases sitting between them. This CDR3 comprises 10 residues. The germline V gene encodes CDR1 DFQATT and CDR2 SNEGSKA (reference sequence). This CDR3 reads CSATKNEQFF. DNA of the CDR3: TGCAGTGCCACGAAAAATGAGCAGTTCTTC.

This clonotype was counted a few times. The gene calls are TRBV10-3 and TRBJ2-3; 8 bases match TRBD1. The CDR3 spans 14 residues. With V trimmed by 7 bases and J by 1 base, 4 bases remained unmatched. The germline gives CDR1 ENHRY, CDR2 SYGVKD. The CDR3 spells CAITTTGGTDTQYF. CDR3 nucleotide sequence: TGTGCCATCACCACGACAGGGGGCACAGATACGCAGTATTTT.

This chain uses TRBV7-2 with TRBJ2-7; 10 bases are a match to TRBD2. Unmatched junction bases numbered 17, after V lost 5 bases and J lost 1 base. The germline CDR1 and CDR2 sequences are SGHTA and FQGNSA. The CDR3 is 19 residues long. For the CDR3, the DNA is TGTGCCAGCAGCCACCCTACCGGGGCTAGCGGGAGTAGGTCCTACGAGCAGTACTTC. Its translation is CASSHPTGASGSRSYEQYF.

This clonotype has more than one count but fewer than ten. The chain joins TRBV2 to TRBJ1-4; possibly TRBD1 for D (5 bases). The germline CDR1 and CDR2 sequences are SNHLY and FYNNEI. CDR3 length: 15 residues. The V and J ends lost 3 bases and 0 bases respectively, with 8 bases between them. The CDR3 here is CASSDSGSTNEKLFF. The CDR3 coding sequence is TGTGCCAGCAGTGACTCAGGGTCAACTAATGAAAAACTGTTTTTT.

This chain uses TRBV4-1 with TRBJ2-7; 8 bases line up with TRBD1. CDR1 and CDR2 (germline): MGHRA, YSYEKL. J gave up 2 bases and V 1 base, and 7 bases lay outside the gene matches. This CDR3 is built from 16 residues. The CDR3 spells CASSQGGDRITYEQYF. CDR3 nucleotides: TGCGCCAGCAGCCAAGGCGGGGACAGGATCACCTACGAGCAGTACTTC.

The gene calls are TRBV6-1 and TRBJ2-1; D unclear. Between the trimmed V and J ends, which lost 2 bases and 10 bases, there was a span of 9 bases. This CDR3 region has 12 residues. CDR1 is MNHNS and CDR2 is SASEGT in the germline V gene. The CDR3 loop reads CASSENSREQFF. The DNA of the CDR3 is TGTGCCAGCAGTGAAAATTCTAGGGAGCAGTTCTTC.

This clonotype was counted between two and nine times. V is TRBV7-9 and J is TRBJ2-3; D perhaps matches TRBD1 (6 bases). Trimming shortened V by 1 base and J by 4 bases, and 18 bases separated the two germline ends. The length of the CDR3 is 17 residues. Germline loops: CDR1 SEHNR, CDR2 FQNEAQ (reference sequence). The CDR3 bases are TGTGCCAGCAGCTTAGATACGTGGACAGTAGAGTCAGATACGCAGTATTTT. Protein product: CASSLDTWTVESDTQYF.

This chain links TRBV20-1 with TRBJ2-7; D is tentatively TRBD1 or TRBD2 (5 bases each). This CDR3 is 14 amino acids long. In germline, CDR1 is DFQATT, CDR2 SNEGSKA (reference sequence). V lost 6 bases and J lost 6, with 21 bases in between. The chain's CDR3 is CSALQVVTGLEQYF. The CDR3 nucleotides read TGCAGTGCCCTCCAGGTAGTGACGGGGCTCGAGCAGTACTTC.

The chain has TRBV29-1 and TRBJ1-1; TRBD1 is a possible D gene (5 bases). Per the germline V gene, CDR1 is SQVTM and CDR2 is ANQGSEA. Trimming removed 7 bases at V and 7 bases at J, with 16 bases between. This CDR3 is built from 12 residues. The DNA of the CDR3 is TGCAGCGCATCCTTGGGGACTGGTGAAGCTTTCTTT. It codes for CSASLGTGEAFF.

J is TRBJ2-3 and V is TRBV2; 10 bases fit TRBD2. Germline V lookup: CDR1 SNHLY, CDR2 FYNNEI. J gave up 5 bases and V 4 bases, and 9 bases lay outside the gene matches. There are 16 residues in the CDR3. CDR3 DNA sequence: TGTGCCAGCAGTGGTGGGGGTACTAGCGGGATAGATACGCAGTATTTT. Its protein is CASSGGGTSGIDTQYF.

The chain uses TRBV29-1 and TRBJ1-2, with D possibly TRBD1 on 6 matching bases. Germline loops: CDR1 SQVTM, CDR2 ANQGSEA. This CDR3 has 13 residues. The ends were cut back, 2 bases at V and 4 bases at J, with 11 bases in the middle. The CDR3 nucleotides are TGCAGCGTTGAAACAGGGAGAGGCTATGGCTACACCTTC. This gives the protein CSVETGRGYGYTF. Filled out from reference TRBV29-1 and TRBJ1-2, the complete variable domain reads SAVISQKPSRDICQRGTSLTIQCQVDSQVTMMFWYRQQPGQSLTLIATANQGSEATYESGFVIDKFPISRPNLTFSTLTVSNMSPEDSSIYLCSVETGRGYGYTFGSGTRLTVV.

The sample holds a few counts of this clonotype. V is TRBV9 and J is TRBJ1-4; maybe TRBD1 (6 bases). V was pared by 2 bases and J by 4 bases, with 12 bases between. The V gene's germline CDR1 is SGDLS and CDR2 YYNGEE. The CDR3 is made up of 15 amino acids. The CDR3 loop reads CASSVDQGINEKLFF. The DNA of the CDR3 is TGTGCCAGCAGCGTGGACCAGGGGATTAATGAAAAACTGTTTTTT.

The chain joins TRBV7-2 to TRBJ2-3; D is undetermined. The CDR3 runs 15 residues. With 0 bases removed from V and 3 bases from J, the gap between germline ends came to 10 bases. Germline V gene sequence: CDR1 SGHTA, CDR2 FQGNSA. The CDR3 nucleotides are TGTGCCAGCAGCTTAGCGGTGACCTCGACAGATACGCAGTATTTT. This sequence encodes CASSLAVTSTDTQYF.

This chain's CDR3 is CASSYSNQGRTEAFF. Here the CDR3 DNA reads TGTGCCAGCAGTTACTCGAATCAGGGTCGGACTGAAGCTTTCTTT. V gene TRBV6-5 combines with J gene TRBJ1-1; possible D gene TRBD1, 5 bases. Trimming cost V 0 bases and J 5 bases, with 13 bases left between them. The CDR3 covers 15 residues. The germline CDR1 and CDR2 sequences are MNHEY and SVGAGI.

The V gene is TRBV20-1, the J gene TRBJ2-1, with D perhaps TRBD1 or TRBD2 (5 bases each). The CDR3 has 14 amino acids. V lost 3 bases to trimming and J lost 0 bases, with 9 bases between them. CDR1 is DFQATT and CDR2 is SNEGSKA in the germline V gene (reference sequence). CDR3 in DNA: TGCAGTGCTAGTAAGGGGAGCTCCTACAATGAGCAGTTCTTC. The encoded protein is CSASKGSSYNEQFF.